The rows below give T cell receptor beta chains drawn from one sample of a study of blood T cells in healthy people across ages. TCRdb re-called the 5' RACE reads with MiXCR, one entry per CDR3 protein. There are 1,800,000 or so distinct CDR3 sequences in the sample; about 39% occur only once, and about 21% lies in the top ten. Sequences were obtained from blood. Receptors were obtained from a human donor in good health. Both conserved end residues are part of each CDR3. A D gene is named only where the DNA matches it firmly. Rows may omit the clone size; those that give it use once, few, many or a size class.

J gene | V gene | D gene | clone size | CDR3 protein | CDR3 DNA
TRBJ2-5 | TRBV29-1 | TRBD1 | many | CSVEGFQGAGETQYF | TGCAGCGTTGAAGGGTTTCAGGGGGCCGGAGAGACCCAGTACTTC
TRBJ2-1 | TRBV4-2 | TRBD2 | . | CASSPTKGTSGYNEQFF | TGTGCCAGCAGCCCTACGAAAGGGACTAGCGGGTACAATGAGCAGTTCTTC
TRBJ1-2 | TRBV4-2 | . | . | CASSQLLGESYGYTF | TGTGCCAGCAGCCAACTCCTGGGAGAGTCCTATGGCTACACCTTC
TRBJ2-1 | TRBV9 | TRBD2 | few | CASSVGVSGGINEQFF | TGTGCCAGCAGCGTAGGGGTTAGCGGGGGGATAAATGAGCAGTTCTTC
TRBJ2-3 | TRBV6-6 | . | . | CASQLARTDTQYF | TGTGCCAGCCAACTCGCCCGCACAGATACGCAGTATTTT
TRBJ2-7 | TRBV7-2 | TRBD2 | few | CASSLATTSVAYEQYF | TGTGCCAGCAGCTTAGCGACGACTAGCGTGGCCTACGAGCAGTACTTC
TRBJ1-2 | TRBV12-3/TRBV12-4 | TRBD1 | . | CASSTGQEGGYTF | TGTGCCAGCAGTACCGGACAGGAAGGTGGCTACACCTTC
TRBJ2-7 | TRBV7-2 | TRBD1 | once | CASSLGYRDSSFGQYF | TGTGCCAGCAGCTTAGGCTATCGGGACAGCAGCTTCGGGCAGTACTTC
TRBJ2-7 | TRBV7-2 | . | . | CASSLRMGTGATYEQYF | TGTGCCAGCAGCTTAAGGATGGGAACGGGGGCGACCTACGAGCAGTACTTC
TRBJ2-1 | TRBV11-3 | . | . | CASSHRQNNEQFF | TGTGCCAGCAGCCACCGACAGAACAATGAGCAGTTCTTC
TRBJ2-2 | TRBV24-1 | . | few | CATSSGGLNTGELFF | TGTGCCACCAGTAGTGGGGGGCTCAACACCGGGGAGCTGTTTTTT
TRBJ2-1 | TRBV28 | . | once | CASSQIYEQFF | TGTGCCAGCAGTCAAATATACGAGCAGTTCTTC
TRBJ1-1 | TRBV18 | . | . | CASSPQGLEAFF | TGTGCCAGCTCACCACAGGGTCTTGAAGCTTTCTTT
TRBJ2-1 | TRBV7-8 | TRBD2 | few | CASTSWVRTSGGPKYNEQFF | TGTGCCAGCACCTCCTGGGTCCGGACTAGCGGGGGGCCCAAGTACAATGAGCAGTTCTTC
TRBJ2-7 | TRBV4-2 | TRBD2 | few | CASSQVSSGATYEQYF | TGTGCCAGCAGCCAAGTGAGTAGCGGGGCCACCTACGAGCAGTACTTC
TRBJ1-1 | TRBV5-1 | TRBD1 | . | CASSQGDVNTEAFF | TGCGCCAGCAGTCAGGGGGACGTGAACACTGAAGCTTTCTTT
TRBJ2-7 | TRBV4-2 | TRBD1 | . | CASSQGGQDGEQYF | TGTGCCAGCAGCCAAGGGGGACAGGACGGCGAGCAGTACTTC